A single T cell receptor (beta chain) is shown here with its context. This clonotype was observed a few times. Its antigen is unknown. No much larger clonotype is one base removed from it; base qualities were not supplied. The library was built by means of PCR. The sample was run on an Illumina HiSeq 2500. TCR library preparation used molecular barcoding, with unique molecular identifiers applied to normalize quantification of the TCRbeta repertoire. The public reads were reanalyzed by TCRdb: fastp trimming at Q25, MiXCR alignment, in-frame beta chains only. Every CDR3 protein is listed once, alongside the most common genes and DNA of its rows. The sample yields 450,000 to 700,000 distinct CDR3 sequences; 25% to 30% were counted once. Approximately 33% of the sample rests with the top ten. In the paper's terms, the treatment or condition label means: allogeneic hematopoietic cell transplantation with graft depleted of TCRalphabeta T cells and CD19 B cells. Transplant recipients were children who received TCRalphabeta/CD19-depleted allogeneic hematopoietic cell grafts.

This sample was taken from a study of T-cell reconstitution after alpha-beta-depleted transplantation in children (dated by TCRdb to 2016 to 2017). For the study in its entirety: T-cell immune reconstitution after TCRalphabeta/CD19-depleted allogeneic hematopoietic cell transplantation in children was quantitatively tracked in the study by means of TCR repertoire profiling. The research as a whole found: In some patients, the high TCRbeta diversity seen at day 60 was put down to recipient T cells and intrathymic progenitors that had survived conditioning. The apparently early alphabetaT-cell count recovery about two months after transplant was reportedly dependent on only several hundred rapidly expanded clones derived from non-depleted graft cells. The frequencies of hyperexpanded clones fell over the following months, and after one year, T-cell counts and TCRbeta diversity were mostly attributed to newly produced T cells.

This TCR was sampled from a boy younger than two with Wiskott-Aldrich syndrome, due to receive a stem cell transplant. Sequencing was performed on PBMCs, taken before TCRalphabeta/CD19-depleted stem cell transplant.

The DNA sequence reads TGCGCCAGCAGCCCCGGACTAGCGGGAGATGCCGGGGAGCTGTTTTTT. Translated, this gives CASSPGLAGDAGELFF. The rearrangement combines TRBV5-1 with TRBJ2-2, and 13 bases in between align with TRBD2. Taken from cysteine to phenylalanine, the CDR3 has 16 residues. The kept DNA is CDR3 alone, 48 bases in frame from the first base. According to the germline V gene, CDR1 reads SGHRS and CDR2 reads YFSETQ. Trimming accounts for 4 bases at V and 6 bases at J, while the number of junction bases matched to no gene is 6.